This TCR beta chain was retrieved from a study of Ad26.COV2.S vaccination and SARS-CoV-2 variants. V lost 4 bases and J lost 8, with 14 bases in between. Germline CDR1 is MGHRA and CDR2 is YSYEKL. CDR3 length equals 13 residues. Treatment defined: 15 to 20 received Ad26.COV2.S at low or high dose, single or two shots; a few received placebo; per-sample allocation not given. Collection of samples fell on day 63 after the first vaccine or placebo injection. Generated by immunoSEQ multiplex PCR, the TCRdb table keeps only in-frame clones and is missing some. The sample consists of a few hundred thousand clones, around 87% of them appearing once.

This chain links TRBV4-1 with TRBJ1-2, with D possibly TRBD1 on 5 matching bases. The starting material was peripheral blood, obtained in a trial of Ad26.COV2.S vaccine versus placebo. The receptor's source is a person between 18 and 65 years old who received the Ad26.COV2.S COVID-19 vaccine or a placebo. The CDR3 nucleotides are TGCGCCAGCAGCCTAGGAGGGGAACCCGGCTACACCTTC. Translation gives CASSLGGEPGYTF.